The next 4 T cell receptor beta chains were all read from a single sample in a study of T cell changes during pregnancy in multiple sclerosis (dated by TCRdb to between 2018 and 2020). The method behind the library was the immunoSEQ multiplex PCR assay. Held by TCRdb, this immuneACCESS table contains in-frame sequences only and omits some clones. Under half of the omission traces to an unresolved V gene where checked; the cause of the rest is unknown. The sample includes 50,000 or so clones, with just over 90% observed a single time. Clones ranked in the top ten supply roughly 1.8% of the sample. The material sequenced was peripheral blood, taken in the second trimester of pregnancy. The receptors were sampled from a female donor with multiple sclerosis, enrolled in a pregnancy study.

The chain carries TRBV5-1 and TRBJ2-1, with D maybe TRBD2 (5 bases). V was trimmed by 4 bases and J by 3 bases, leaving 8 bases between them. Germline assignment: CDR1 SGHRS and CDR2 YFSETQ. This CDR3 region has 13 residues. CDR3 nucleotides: TGCGCCAGCAGCCCAGGAGGCTACAATGAGCAGTTCTTC. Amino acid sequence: CASSPGGYNEQFF.

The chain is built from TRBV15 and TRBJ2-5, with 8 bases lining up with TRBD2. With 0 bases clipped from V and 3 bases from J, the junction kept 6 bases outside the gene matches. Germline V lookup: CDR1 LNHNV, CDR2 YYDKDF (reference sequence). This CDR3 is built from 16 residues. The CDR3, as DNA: TGTGCCACCAGCAGAGATATAGTACTAGCGGAAGAGACCCAGTACTTC. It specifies CATSRDIVLAEETQYF.

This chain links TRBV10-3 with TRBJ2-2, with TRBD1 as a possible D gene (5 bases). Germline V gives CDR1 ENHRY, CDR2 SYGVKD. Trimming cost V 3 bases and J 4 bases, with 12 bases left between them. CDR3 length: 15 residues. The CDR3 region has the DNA TGTGCCATCAGTGAAAAAGGGGCTCCCACCGGGGAGCTGTTTTTT. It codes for CAISEKGAPTGELFF.

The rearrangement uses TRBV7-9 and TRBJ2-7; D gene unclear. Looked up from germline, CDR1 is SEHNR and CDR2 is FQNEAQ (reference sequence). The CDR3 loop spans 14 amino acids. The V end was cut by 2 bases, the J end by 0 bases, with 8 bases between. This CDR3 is CASSLISSSYEQYF. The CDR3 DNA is TGTGCCAGCAGCTTAATATCTAGCTCCTACGAGCAGTACTTC.